The 7 T cell receptor beta chains below were found in one sample sequenced in a study of shared clonotypes between healthy human individuals (dated by TCRdb to about 2020). The method was the immunoSEQ multiplex PCR assay. The immuneACCESS repertoire file appears here via TCRdb, limited to in-frame rearrangements. These files lack a portion of the clones; in checked studies, under half of the deficit traces to unresolved V genes, and the cause of the others is not known. Here the sample has about 1.1 million clones; approximately 75% occur a single time. The ten biggest clones cover roughly 0.82% of the sample. Material: memory CD4+ T cells from PBMCs. The sample's cell subset or site label, decoded: CD45RA-negative fraction. All receptors derive from a man in his late teens or twenties in good health. Some clones in this sample may be carry-over from other donors' samples.

This rearrangement joins TRBV2 to TRBJ1-5; D might be TRBD1 (6 bases). In germline, CDR1 is SNHLY, CDR2 FYNNEI. With 6 bases removed from V and 0 bases from J, the gap between germline ends came to 9 bases. This CDR3 has 14 residues. CDR3 in DNA: TGTGCCAGCAGCCGGGACAATAGCAATCAGCCCCAGCATTTT. Amino acid sequence: CASSRDNSNQPQHF.

The chain couples TRBV5-4 to TRBJ2-2; 13 bases align to TRBD2. Losses at the gene ends were 0 bases for V and 1 base for J; bases not matched to a gene: 0. Looked up from germline, CDR1 is SGHNT and CDR2 is YYREEE (reference sequence). The CDR3 spans 17 residues. The CDR3 here is CASSLGTSGRNTGELFF. The CDR3 region has the DNA TGTGCCAGCAGCTTGGGGACTAGCGGGAGGAACACCGGGGAGCTGTTTTTT.

This clone came up a few times. The rearrangement joins TRBV7-9 to TRBJ2-7; no clear D gene. The CDR3 totals 14 residues. Looked up from germline, CDR1 is SEHNR and CDR2 is FQNEAQ (reference sequence). Trimming removed 4 bases from V and 6 bases from J, with 16 bases in between. The CDR3 bases are TGTGCCAGCAGCTCCGGAGACGGTCGGCTCGAGCAGTACTTC. Residues: CASSSGDGRLEQYF.

V gene TRBV5-1 combines with J gene TRBJ2-5; 12 nucleotides line up with TRBD2. J gave up 5 bases and V 4 bases, and 6 bases lay outside the gene matches. Per germline, CDR1 SGHRS and CDR2 YFSETQ. The CDR3 is 15 residues long. The chain's CDR3 is CASSPSGREKETQYF. As DNA, the CDR3 is TGCGCCAGCAGCCCTAGCGGGAGGGAGAAGGAGACCCAGTACTTC. The entire variable domain, with the rest obtained from reference TRBV5-1 and TRBJ2-5, is as follows: KAGVTQTPRYLIKTRGQQVTLSCSPISGHRSVSWYQQTPGQGLQFLFEYFSETQRNKGNFPGRFSGRQFSNSRSEMNVSTLELGDSALYLCASSPSGREKETQYFGPGTRLLVL.

About this clone: Other DNA sequences within the sample encode an identical CDR3. This sequence joins TRBV9 and TRBJ1-1; D is unclear. V lost 1 base and J lost 3, with 10 bases in between. The CDR3 runs 14 residues. Per germline, CDR1 SGDLS and CDR2 YYNGEE. The CDR3 nucleotides read TGTGCCAGCAGCGTAAGAGTGGGTGACACTGAAGCTTTCTTT. Amino acids: CASSVRVGDTEAFF.

This chain uses TRBV18 with TRBJ2-7; tentatively, D is TRBD2 (6 bases). This CDR3 is built from 15 residues. The germline gives CDR1 KGHSH, CDR2 LQKENI. V gave up 0 bases and J gave up 4 bases, with 13 bases separating them. The CDR3 spells CASSPPGLARYEQYF. CDR3 bases: TGTGCCAGCTCACCACCGGGACTGGCTCGGTACGAGCAGTACTTC.

The J gene is TRBJ1-1, the V gene TRBV5-1, with a weak D call TRBD1 (6 bases). The CDR3 consists of 17 residues. With 0 bases removed from V and 5 bases from J, the gap between germline ends came to 20 bases. Germline V lookup: CDR1 SGHRS, CDR2 YFSETQ. In DNA form, the CDR3 reads TGCGCCAGCAGCTTGGGAACACAGGGACTTGTTCGGACTGAAGCTTTCTTT. Translation gives CASSLGTQGLVRTEAFF.